These 2 T cell receptor beta chains originate from one sample sequenced in a study of blood T cells in healthy people across ages. Alongside a J-beta primer mix, a sample-barcoded 5' primer served in a second PCR lasting about 7 to 12 cycles. TCRdb fed the 5' RACE reads into MiXCR, producing one record per CDR3 protein. The sample carries hundreds of thousands of distinct CDR3 sequences, about 30% recorded once. Sequenced input: blood. Receptor source: a woman aged 80 or over in good health.

This clonotype has a count of ten or more. The V and J genes are TRBV15 and TRBJ2-7; D may be TRBD1 or TRBD2 (5 bases each). CDR3 size: 14 residues. Trimming removed 5 bases from V and 1 base from J, with 12 bases in between. Germline CDR1 and CDR2: LNHNV and YYDKDF (reference sequence). In DNA form, the CDR3 reads TGTGCCACCAGCGTCCGGGACGCTTCCTACGAGCAGTACTTC. Protein product: CATSVRDASYEQYF.

In this sample, this clonotype turned up many times. This chain links TRBV5-1 with TRBJ2-3; 9 bases align to TRBD2. This CDR3 spans 17 amino acids. V dropped 0 bases and J dropped 2; count of bases not matched to a gene: 7. Germline V gene lookup returns CDR1 SGHRS and CDR2 YFSETQ. CDR3 protein: CASSLGVASGITDTQYF. DNA for the CDR3: TGCGCCAGCAGCTTGGGGGTAGCTAGCGGGATCACAGATACGCAGTATTTT.